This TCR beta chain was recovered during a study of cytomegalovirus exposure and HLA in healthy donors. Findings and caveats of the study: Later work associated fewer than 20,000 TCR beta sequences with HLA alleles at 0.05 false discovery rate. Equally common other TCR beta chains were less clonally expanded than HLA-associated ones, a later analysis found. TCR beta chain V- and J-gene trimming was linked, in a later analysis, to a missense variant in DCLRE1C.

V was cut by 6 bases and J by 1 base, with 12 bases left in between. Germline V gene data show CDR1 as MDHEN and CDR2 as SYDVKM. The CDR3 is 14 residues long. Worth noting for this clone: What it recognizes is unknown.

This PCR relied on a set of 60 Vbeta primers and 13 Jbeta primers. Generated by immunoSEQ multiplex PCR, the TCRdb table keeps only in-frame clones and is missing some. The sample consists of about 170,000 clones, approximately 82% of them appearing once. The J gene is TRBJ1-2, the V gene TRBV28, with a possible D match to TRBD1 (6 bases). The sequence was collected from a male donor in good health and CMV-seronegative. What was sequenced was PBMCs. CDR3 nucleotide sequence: TGTGCCAGCAGGGGGGCAGGGCTTAACTATGGCTACACCTTC. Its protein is CASRGAGLNYGYTF.